This T cell receptor (beta chain) was documented in a study of CD8 T cells in ankylosing spondylitis. Via MiXCR, TCRdb re-called the 5' RACE reads, giving one row per CDR3 protein. The sample lists some 700,000 distinct CDR3 sequences, around a fifth seen once, with about 19% in the top ten. To note about this clonotype: Its cognate antigen is unknown.

The study's findings and limits: Earlier authors reported some of these motif variants in reactive arthritis synovial fluid and blood. CD8+ cells made up the disease-linked clones, which were relatively rare in peripheral blood. Ankylosing spondylitis blood appeared to carry a characteristic TCR beta motif of roughly eight highly homologous variants.

Germline V gives CDR1 MNHEY, CDR2 SVGEGT. This CDR3 is built from 16 residues. The V end was cut by 4 bases, the J end by 2 bases, with 18 bases between. Sequences were obtained from blood, either unsorted or a sorted T cell fraction (not recorded which). The TCR was taken from a male donor with ankylosing spondylitis. The chain uses TRBV6-2 or TRBV6-3 and TRBJ2-7, with D perhaps matching TRBD2 (5 bases). The CDR3 nucleotides are TGTGCCAGCAGTTCCTCAAGTTATGAGACTACCTACGAGCAGTACTTC. This codes for CASSSSSYETTYEQYF.